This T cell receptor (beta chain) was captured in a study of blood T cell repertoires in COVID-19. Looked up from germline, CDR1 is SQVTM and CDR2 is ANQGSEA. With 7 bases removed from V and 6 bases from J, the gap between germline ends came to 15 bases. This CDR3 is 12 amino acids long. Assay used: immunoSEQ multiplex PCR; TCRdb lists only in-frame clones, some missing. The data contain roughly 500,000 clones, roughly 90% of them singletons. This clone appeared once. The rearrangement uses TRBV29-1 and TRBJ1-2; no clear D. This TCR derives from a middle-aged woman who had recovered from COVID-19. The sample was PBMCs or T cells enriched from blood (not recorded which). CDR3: CSDDRRVNGYTF. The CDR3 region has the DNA TGCAGCGACGATCGGCGGGTGAATGGCTACACCTTC.